These 27 T cell receptor beta chains came from one sample sequenced in a study of shared clonotypes between healthy human individuals. Profiled with immunoSEQ multiplex PCR; TCRdb holds only in-frame clones, not every one. The sample contains over 2 million clones, around 90% of which appear only once. Material for sequencing was naive CD4+ T cells from PBMCs. The subset here: CD45RA+ positively selected. The origin of the receptors is a man younger than 30 in good health. Some clones in this sample may be carry-over from other donors' samples.

The chain is built from TRBV19 and TRBJ1-2, with 10 bases matching TRBD1. The trim removed 7 bases at V and 7 bases at J, leaving 27 bases unmatched. CDR3 length equals 20 residues. Germline CDR1 reads LNHDA; CDR2 reads SQIVND (reference sequence). DNA of the CDR3: TGTGCCAGTAACTCGTGGGCTCTATTTACCACGGGACAGGGGTTTTCTGGCTACACCTTC. Amino acids: CASNSWALFTTGQGFSGYTF.

The chain employs TRBV12-5 and TRBJ2-1, with D possibly matching TRBD2 (5 bases). V lost 0 bases to trimming and J lost 9 bases, with 9 bases between them. This CDR3 comprises 13 residues. From germline, CDR1 is LGHNT and CDR2 FRNRAP. The CDR3 loop reads CASGLVDAGEQFF. The CDR3, as DNA: TGTGCTAGTGGTTTGGTCGATGCGGGTGAGCAGTTCTTC.

The J gene is TRBJ2-5, the V gene TRBV10-3; no clear D gene. The germline gives CDR1 ENHRY, CDR2 SYGVKD. Trimming took 8 bases from V and 1 from J, leaving 26 bases between them. This CDR3 has 18 amino acids. The CDR3 loop is CAIGRAEPGRLLQETQYF. As DNA, the CDR3 is TGTGCCATCGGTCGCGCCGAGCCTGGACGGCTACTCCAAGAGACCCAGTACTTC.

The chain employs TRBV19 and TRBJ2-2; 11 positions agree with TRBD2. CDR3 length equals 17 residues. V lost 6 bases and J lost 6; bases outside the gene matches: 12. Germline CDR1 reads LNHDA; CDR2 reads SQIVND (reference sequence). This CDR3 reads CASRILAGAPGPGELFF. The DNA for the CDR3 is TGTGCCAGTAGGATACTAGCGGGAGCACCCGGGCCCGGGGAGCTGTTTTTT.

This clone was detected once. The J gene is TRBJ1-5, the V gene TRBV27; TRBD1 agrees at 12 bases. The CDR3 has 16 amino acids. Germline V gene lookup returns CDR1 MNHEY and CDR2 SMNVEV (reference sequence). V lost 3 bases and J lost 6; bases outside the gene matches: 6. In DNA, the CDR3 is TGTGCCAGCAGTTTGGCGGGACAGGGGGCGCGTCAGCCCCAGCATTTT. It codes for CASSLAGQGARQPQHF.

V and J are TRBV5-5 and TRBJ2-3; a weak D match, TRBD1 (5 bases). There are 14 residues in the CDR3. Germline CDR1 is SGHKS and CDR2 is YYEKEE (reference sequence). V was clipped by 1 base and J by 6 bases, with 12 bases between them. The CDR3 nucleotides read TGTGCCAGCAGCTTGTCCAGGGTGGCGGATACGCAGTATTTT. This sequence encodes CASSLSRVADTQYF.

The count of this clone is one. The chain employs TRBV9 and TRBJ1-4, with D perhaps TRBD1 (5 bases). The CDR3 contains 17 residues. Trimming removed 3 bases from V and 0 bases from J, with 15 bases in between. Germline CDR1 and CDR2: SGDLS and YYNGEE. The CDR3 loop reads CASSAEGPPSTNEKLFF. The CDR3 DNA reads as TGTGCCAGCAGCGCTGAGGGACCTCCCTCAACTAATGAAAAACTGTTTTTT. Using reference TRBV9 and TRBJ1-4 for the parts outside the CDR3, the full variable domain is DSGVTQTPKHLITATGQRVTLRCSPRSGDLSVYWYQQSLDQGLQFLIQYYNGEERAKGNILERFSAQQFPDLHSELNLSSLELGDSALYFCASSAEGPPSTNEKLFFGSGTQLSVL.

The V and J genes are TRBV29-1 and TRBJ2-5, with D unclear. V was clipped by 8 bases and J by 0 bases, with 7 bases between them. CDR3 length equals 11 residues. Per germline, CDR1 SQVTM and CDR2 ANQGSEA. CDR3 DNA sequence: TGCAGCCCTGGGAACCAAGAGACCCAGTACTTC. The encoded protein is CSPGNQETQYF.

V gene TRBV2 combines with J gene TRBJ2-1; 7 positions agree with TRBD1. Trimming removed 8 bases from V and 3 bases from J; junction bases left unmatched: 16. Germline CDR1 is SNHLY and CDR2 is FYNNEI. The CDR3 is made up of 17 amino acids. The CDR3 DNA reads as TGTGCCAGCCGAACAGGAACCCGACAGGGCGTCTACAATGAGCAGTTCTTC. Translating it yields CASRTGTRQGVYNEQFF.

This chain uses TRBV7-9 with TRBJ1-4; a possible D gene is TRBD1 (6 bases). CDR1 SEHNR and CDR2 FQNEAQ come from the germline V gene (reference sequence). The CDR3 covers 17 residues. V was pared by 5 bases and J by 4 bases, with 20 bases between. The CDR3 reads CASSPQGQRTFNEKLFF. Written as DNA, the CDR3 is TGTGCCAGCAGCCCACAGGGCCAGCGTACCTTTAATGAAAAACTGTTTTTT.

The gene calls are TRBV5-1 and TRBJ2-1, with D perhaps matching TRBD2 (6 bases). The CDR3 spans 15 residues. The ends were cut back, 5 bases at V and 6 bases at J, with 18 bases in the middle. Germline V gene lookup returns CDR1 SGHRS and CDR2 YFSETQ. The CDR3 DNA follows: TGCGCCAGCAGAAGACTACCGGGAGCGAGCAATGAGCAGTTCTTC. Amino acids: CASRRLPGASNEQFF.

As regards this clone: This sample includes further DNA sequences coding for the same CDR3. V and J are TRBV6-5 and TRBJ2-7; 7 nucleotides agree with TRBD2. CDR1 is MNHEY, CDR2 SVGAGI, per germline. This CDR3 has 14 residues. Unmatched junction bases numbered 2, after V lost 2 bases and J lost 1 base. The CDR3 DNA reads as TGTGCCAGCAGTTACCTAGCGGAATCCTACGAGCAGTACTTC. Encoded protein: CASSYLAESYEQYF.

The genes are TRBV30 and TRBJ1-2; D is perhaps TRBD1 (5 bases). V shed 3 bases and J shed 2 bases, with 7 bases lying between them. CDR3 length: 12 residues. The germline V gene encodes CDR1 GTSNPN and CDR2 SVGIG (reference sequence). The CDR3 region is CAWRDRNYGYTF. CDR3 DNA sequence: TGTGCCTGGAGAGACAGAAACTATGGCTACACCTTC.

The chain recombines TRBV9 with TRBJ1-1, with D maybe TRBD1 (5 bases). Germline assignment: CDR1 SGDLS and CDR2 YYNGEE. This CDR3 comprises 13 residues. Trimming left V 0 bases short and J 6 bases short, with 9 bases between. The CDR3 protein is CASSVVGGSEAFF. The CDR3 DNA is TGTGCCAGCAGCGTAGTTGGGGGATCTGAAGCTTTCTTT. Looking up the rest from reference TRBV9 and TRBJ1-1 gives the full variable domain: DSGVTQTPKHLITATGQRVTLRCSPRSGDLSVYWYQQSLDQGLQFLIQYYNGEERAKGNILERFSAQQFPDLHSELNLSSLELGDSALYFCASSVVGGSEAFFGQGTRLTVV.

This clone is a singleton in its sample. The V and J genes are TRBV7-9 and TRBJ1-3; the D is unclear. The germline V gene has CDR1 SEHNR and CDR2 FQNEAQ (reference sequence). V was trimmed by 1 base and J by 4 bases, leaving 8 bases between them. This CDR3 comprises 14 residues. CDR3 loop: CASSLGLLGNTIYF. DNA for the CDR3: TGTGCCAGCAGCTTAGGGTTGCTCGGAAACACCATATATTTT.

The chain is built from TRBV7-6 and TRBJ1-3; D is perhaps TRBD1 (6 bases). The CDR3 runs to 16 residues. V was pared by 3 bases and J by 4 bases, with 16 bases between. Germline values: CDR1 SGHVS, CDR2 FNYEAQ. The CDR3 nucleotides read TGTGCCAGCAGCTTGGGTATACGGGGGCTCGGAAACACCATATATTTT. As protein: CASSLGIRGLGNTIYF.

The J gene is TRBJ2-5, the V gene TRBV7-7, with TRBD1 identical over 10 bases. The CDR3 length is 16 residues. With V trimmed by 5 bases and J by 4 bases, 10 bases remained unmatched. Germline CDR1 SSHAT, CDR2 FNYEAQ (reference sequence). CDR3 amino acids: CASSRTGTGASETQYF. The CDR3 region has the DNA TGTGCCAGCAGCCGGACCGGGACAGGGGCTTCAGAGACCCAGTACTTC.

This clone appeared a single time. The rearrangement links TRBV10-1 to TRBJ2-7, with 10 bases fitting TRBD2. The germline CDR1 and CDR2 sequences are WNHNN and SYGVQD (reference sequence). The CDR3 loop spans 15 amino acids. With 4 bases clipped from V and 0 bases from J, the junction kept 3 bases outside the gene matches. CDR3 amino acids: CASSARTSGSYEQYF. CDR3 in DNA: TGCGCCAGCAGTGCGAGGACTAGCGGCTCCTACGAGCAGTACTTC.

The chain employs TRBV25-1 and TRBJ2-3; 8 nucleotides agree with TRBD2. This CDR3 is 18 amino acids long. The germline gives CDR1 MGHDK, CDR2 SYGVNS. With 1 base clipped from V and 1 base from J, the junction kept 10 bases outside the gene matches. The DNA of the CDR3 is TGTGCCAGCAGTGAATCCCCGGGGGGGGGCGAGGGCACAGATACGCAGTATTTT. The encoded protein is CASSESPGGGEGTDTQYF.

This clone has a handful of counts. Other nucleotide sequences from this sample produce the same CDR3. The chain carries TRBV7-9 and TRBJ1-1, with TRBD1 matching 10 bases. Looked up from germline, CDR1 is SEHNR and CDR2 is FQNEAQ (reference sequence). The junction had 2 bases not matched to a gene; V was cut back by 4 bases and J by 3 bases. The CDR3 runs 14 residues. The CDR3 protein is CASSSGQGDTEAFF. The DNA of the CDR3 is TGTGCCAGCAGCTCCGGACAGGGGGACACTGAAGCTTTCTTT.

The rearrangement links TRBV5-1 to TRBJ2-7; perhaps TRBD2 as D (7 bases). The CDR3 extends over 15 amino acids. The germline CDR1 and CDR2 sequences are SGHRS and YFSETQ. Trimming took off 2 bases at V and 2 bases at J, with 14 bases between the two ends. The CDR3 nucleotides are TGCGCCAGCAGCTTATCGGGGGGCCTAACCTACGAGCAGTACTTC. It translates to CASSLSGGLTYEQYF.

The chain uses TRBV5-1 and TRBJ2-3; D remains unclear. This CDR3 comprises 14 residues. Germline assignment: CDR1 SGHRS and CDR2 YFSETQ. V dropped 4 bases and J dropped 4 bases, with 13 bases sitting between them. CDR3 DNA sequence: TGCGCCAGCAGCGCGGATCCGTCCCCAGATACGCAGTATTTT. This codes for CASSADPSPDTQYF.

Concerning this clone itself: Other DNA sequences of this sample code for an identical CDR3. V gene TRBV5-1 combines with J gene TRBJ1-3; D is unclear. V was trimmed by 0 bases and J by 4 bases, leaving 5 bases between them. The CDR3 covers 13 residues. CDR1 is SGHRS and CDR2 is YFSETQ in the germline V gene. Here the CDR3 DNA reads TGCGCCAGCAGCTTGGACCGCGGAAACACCATATATTTT. It translates to CASSLDRGNTIYF.

Only one count was recorded for this clone. Other DNA sequences in the same sample also yield this CDR3. The chain is built from TRBV28 and TRBJ2-5; 11 bases line up with TRBD2. The CDR3 has 13 amino acids. CDR1 and CDR2 from the germline V gene are MDHEN and SYDVKM. V lost 6 bases and J lost 3; bases outside the gene matches: 0. This CDR3 is CASRLAGEETQYF. The CDR3 DNA is TGTGCCAGCAGACTAGCGGGAGAAGAGACCCAGTACTTC. The full variable domain, its missing parts supplied by reference TRBV28 and TRBJ2-5, is DVKVTQSSRYLVKRTGEKVFLECVQDMDHENMFWYRQDPGLGLRLIYFSYDVKMKEKGDIPEGYSVSREKKERFSLILESASTNQTSMYLCASRLAGEETQYFGPGTRLLVL.

The V and J genes are TRBV27 and TRBJ2-7; D perhaps matches TRBD1 (6 bases). V lost 6 bases and J 0 bases, leaving 12 bases between the germline ends. Germline V gives CDR1 MNHEY, CDR2 SMNVEV (reference sequence). CDR3 length: 14 residues. CDR3 sequence: CASRPRDNSYEQYF. CDR3 nucleotide sequence: TGTGCCAGCAGACCCCGGGACAACTCCTACGAGCAGTACTTC.

The genes are TRBV29-1 and TRBJ1-4; weak D call: TRBD1 (5 bases). The V end was cut by 7 bases, the J end by 4 bases, with 10 bases between. CDR1 is SQVTM, CDR2 ANQGSEA, per germline. The CDR3 extends over 12 amino acids. The CDR3 is CSARGSNEKLFF. CDR3 coding DNA: TGCAGCGCCCGGGGCAGTAATGAAAAACTGTTTTTT. The complete variable domain, with remaining parts taken from reference TRBV29-1 and TRBJ1-4, reads SAVISQKPSRDICQRGTSLTIQCQVDSQVTMMFWYRQQPGQSLTLIATANQGSEATYESGFVIDKFPISRPNLTFSTLTVSNMSPEDSSIYLCSARGSNEKLFFGSGTQLSVL.

V gene TRBV5-6 combines with J gene TRBJ2-1, with 7 positions matching TRBD1. This CDR3 region has 17 residues. Per germline, CDR1 SGHDT and CDR2 YYEEEE. Trimming took 2 bases from V and 6 from J; bases not matched to a gene: 14. The CDR3 DNA is TGTGCCAGCAGCTTTTTTAGCGCCCGACAGGGCGGCAATGAGCAGTTCTTC. This encodes CASSFFSARQGGNEQFF.